This T cell receptor beta chain was captured by sequencing in a study of blood T cell repertoires in COVID-19. Study in general: Whether acute or convalescent, the COVID-19 samples came from the United States, Italy and Spain. Sources were T cells, B-cell-depleted T cells, or PBMCs; the material itself was cDNA or gDNA.

Authors' data handling: Quantification of nucleated cells was approximated via reference gene primer amplification. TCRdb's table, derived via immunoSEQ multiplex PCR, lists solely in-frame clones and lacks some. From that table come the V and J calls and clone size; the DNA was used to work out D and trimming. This table holds around 140,000 clones, around nine tenths found once. The CDR3 sequence is 14 residues long. V dropped 2 bases and J dropped 4 bases, with 12 bases sitting between them. CDR1 is SGHNT, CDR2 YYREEE, per germline (reference sequence). This clonotype originated in a man in his 70s with active COVID-19. Sequencing was performed on peripheral blood. The V gene is TRBV5-4, the J gene TRBJ2-5, with D possibly TRBD1 on 5 matching bases. CDR3 residues: CASSFRAGRETQYF. The CDR3 region has the DNA TGTGCCAGCAGCTTCAGGGCAGGGCGAGAGACCCAGTACTTC.